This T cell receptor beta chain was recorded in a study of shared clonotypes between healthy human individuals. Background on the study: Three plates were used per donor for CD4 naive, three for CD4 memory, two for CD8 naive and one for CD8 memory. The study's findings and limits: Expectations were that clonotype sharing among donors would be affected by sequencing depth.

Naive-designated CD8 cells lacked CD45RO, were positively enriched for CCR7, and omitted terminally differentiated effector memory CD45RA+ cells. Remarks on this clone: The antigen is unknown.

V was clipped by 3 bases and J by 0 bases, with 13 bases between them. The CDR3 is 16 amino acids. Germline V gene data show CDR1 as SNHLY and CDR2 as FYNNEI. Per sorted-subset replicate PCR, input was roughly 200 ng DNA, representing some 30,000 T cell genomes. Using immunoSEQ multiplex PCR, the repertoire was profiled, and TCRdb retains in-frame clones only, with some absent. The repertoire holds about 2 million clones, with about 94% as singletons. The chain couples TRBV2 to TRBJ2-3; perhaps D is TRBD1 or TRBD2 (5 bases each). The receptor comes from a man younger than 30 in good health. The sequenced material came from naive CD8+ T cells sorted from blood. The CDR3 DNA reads TGTGCCAGCAGTGACGGGGCGGACTCTAGCACAGATACGCAGTATTTT. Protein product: CASSDGADSSTDTQYF.